Following are 6 T cell receptor beta chains from one sample sequenced in a study of shared clonotypes between healthy human individuals. The table came from immunoSEQ multiplex PCR; TCRdb's copy has only in-frame clones and leaves some out. The sample yields about 560,000 clones, around 76% seen once. Sequencing input: PBMCs. The receptors come from a woman in her thirties or forties in good health. Some clones in this sample may be carry-over from other donors' samples.

This chain links TRBV5-4 with TRBJ2-1, with D possibly TRBD2 on 5 matching bases. Germline loops: CDR1 SGHNT, CDR2 YYREEE (reference sequence). The CDR3 runs 17 residues. The ends were cut back, 0 bases at V and 7 bases at J, with 20 bases in the middle. The CDR3 bases are TGTGCCAGCAGCTTGGGAAGAGGTGGGAGTGTCGGGAATGAGCAGTTCTTC. Translated, it gives CASSLGRGGSVGNEQFF.

This chain connects TRBV19 to TRBJ1-1; 9 nucleotides align to TRBD1. V dropped 3 bases and J dropped 5; count of bases not matched to a gene: 4. There are 14 residues in the CDR3. Germline CDR1 reads LNHDA; CDR2 reads SQIVND (reference sequence). CDR3 coding DNA: TGTGCCAGTAGTATTTTAGGGACAGGGACTGAAGCTTTCTTT. Amino acid sequence: CASSILGTGTEAFF.

With respect to this clone: Other nucleotide sequences in the sample specify the same CDR3. The rearrangement links TRBV28 to TRBJ2-7; D is unclear. The V gene lost 6 bases and the J gene lost 4 bases, with 7 bases spanning the gap. The CDR3 totals 11 residues. Germline V gene data show CDR1 as MDHEN and CDR2 as SYDVKM. As DNA, the CDR3 is TGTGCCAGCAGGTCCAGTTACGAGCAGTACTTC. Translated, it gives CASRSSYEQYF.

The rearrangement links TRBV6-6 to TRBJ1-5; D remains unclear. The CDR3 is made up of 14 amino acids. Germline CDR1 is MNHNY and CDR2 is SVGAGI (reference sequence). The germline V and J ends were trimmed by 7 bases and 5 bases, with 15 bases remaining between them. In DNA form, the CDR3 reads TGTGCCAGCACTATATACGACGGTTATCAGCCCCAGCATTTT. Its translation: CASTIYDGYQPQHF.

This clone was recorded a few times. The chain carries TRBV6-5 and TRBJ1-2, with a tentative D call TRBD1 (5 bases). This CDR3 comprises 11 residues. V lost 9 bases and J 7 bases, leaving 12 bases between the germline ends. Germline CDR1 and CDR2: MNHEY and SVGAGI. For the CDR3, the DNA is TGTGCCAGTCGCCAGGGCGGTGGCTACACCTTC. Encoded protein: CASRQGGGYTF.

Only one count was recorded for this clone. The rearrangement joins TRBV27 to TRBJ2-3; no clear D gene. The germline V and J ends were trimmed by 4 bases and 4 bases, with 9 bases remaining between them. The V gene's germline CDR1 is MNHEY and CDR2 SMNVEV (reference sequence). CDR3 length: 13 residues. The CDR3, as DNA: TGTGCCAGCAGTTCCAATCCTTCAGATACGCAGTATTTT. This encodes CASSSNPSDTQYF.